This TCR beta chain was recorded in a study of CD8 T cells in Susac syndrome. Sequencing of TCR beta was undertaken in CD8+ and CD4+ T cells derived from blood. Negative isolation was used for CD8+ and CD4+ T cells, and FACS enrichment was applied to TEMRA cells. With random hexamers, 0.5 to 1 ug RNA was reverse transcribed. MiXCR, applied by TCRdb to the immunoSEQ multiplex PCR reads, yields one record per CDR3 protein. Among 170,000 or so distinct CDR3 sequences listed, approximately 96% were seen once. The source of this sequence is a human donor with multiple sclerosis. Sequencing was carried out using CD8+ T cells from PBMCs.

The CDR3 sequence: CASSPFFTGDQPQHF. The CDR3 DNA follows: TGTGCCAGCAGTCCCTTCTTTACGGGGGACCAGCCCCAGCATTTT. This sequence joins TRBV12-3 or TRBV12-4 and TRBJ1-5; D perhaps matches TRBD1 (5 bases). The V gene lost 5 bases and the J gene lost 7 bases, with 18 bases spanning the gap. The CDR3 sequence is 15 residues long.